This T cell receptor (beta chain) was recorded in a study of T cell responses to AZD1222 COVID-19 vaccine. The protocol was immunoSEQ multiplex PCR, while the TCRdb copy is restricted to in-frame clones and leaves out a portion. The sample yields about 120,000 clones, around 90% seen once. The CDR3 loop spans 13 amino acids. The junction had 6 bases not matched to a gene; V was cut back by 5 bases and J by 8 bases. Germline CDR1 SQVTM, CDR2 ANQGSEA. J is TRBJ1-4 and V is TRBV29-1, with 9 bases lining up with TRBD1. The sample consisted of peripheral blood, taken on day 0 of AZD1222 vaccination. This receptor was identified in an adult in good health. The CDR3 protein is CSVFGTGNEKLFF. Written as DNA, the CDR3 is TGCAGCGTTTTCGGGACAGGGAACGAAAAACTGTTTTTT.